Listed here is a single T cell receptor (beta chain). No antigen is known for it. One junction end does not reproduce the germline sequence, and a read error may be involved. The source of the sample is a study of T cells in Graves' hyperthyroidism and ophthalmopathy. Overall study findings and caveats: Clonotypes that were expanded in thyroid above 0.001 mostly appeared in blood too.

The length of the CDR3 is 14 residues. Germline CDR1 reads KGHSH; CDR2 reads LQKENI. Researchers took RNA transcripts and amplified the TCR beta CDR3 regions from them. First-round RT-PCR with HTBI primers amplified the TCR CDR3 region. TCRdb re-derived calls from the multiplex PCR reads in MiXCR, one entry per CDR3 protein. The table includes 700,000 or so distinct CDR3 sequences, roughly 17% detected once. The study excluded patients with uncontrolled infection, other autoimmune disease, pregnancy or lactation. Clinical symptoms, serum thyroxine, TRAb, thyroid ultrasound and orbital computed tomography established diagnosis. Fresh peripheral blood, about 9.6 ml, yielded the PBMCs.

This clonotype was obtained from a man between 18 and 29 years old with Graves' hyperthyroidism. Input material: blood. This chain joins TRBV18 and TRBJ1-4; D gene uncertain. CDR3 protein: CASPPFGVGEKLFF. The CDR3 DNA sequence: TGTGCCAGCCCACCATTCGGGGTCGGGGAAAAACTGTTTTTT.